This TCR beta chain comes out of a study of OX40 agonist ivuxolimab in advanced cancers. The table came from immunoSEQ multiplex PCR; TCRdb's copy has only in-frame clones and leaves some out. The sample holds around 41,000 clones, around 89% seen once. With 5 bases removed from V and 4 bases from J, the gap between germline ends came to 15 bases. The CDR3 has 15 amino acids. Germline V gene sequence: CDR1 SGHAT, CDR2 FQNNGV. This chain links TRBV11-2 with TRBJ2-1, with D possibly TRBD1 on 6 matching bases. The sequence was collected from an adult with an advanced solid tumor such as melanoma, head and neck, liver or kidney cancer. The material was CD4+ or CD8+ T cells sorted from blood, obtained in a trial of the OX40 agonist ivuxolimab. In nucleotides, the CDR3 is TGTGCCAGCAGCCGAATAGTGGGGGCATACAATGAGCAGTTCTTC. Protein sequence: CASSRIVGAYNEQFF.